Detailed here is one T cell receptor beta chain. As yet, its antigen is unknown. HIV-negative, healthy adults without recent acute infections or vaccinations were the donors. The data derive from a study of shared clonotypes between healthy human individuals. At the level of the study: The donor group consisted of a couple of women and three men, aged 18 to 49.

Some clones are missing from TCRdb's copy, which holds only in-frame ones; the method was immunoSEQ multiplex PCR. Here the sample spans fewer than 1.6 million clones, about 98.5% being singletons. Findings and limits, study-wide: The researchers took only blood, and tissue repertoires probably look different.

The CDR3 is 18 amino acids. Germline loops: CDR1 LNHDA, CDR2 SQIVND (reference sequence). The V gene end was trimmed by 3 bases and the J gene end by 0 bases; junction bases not matched to a gene: 9. This TCR was sampled from a man aged 25 to 45 in good health. The chain couples TRBV19 to TRBJ2-1; TRBD2 agrees at 9 bases. Material for sequencing was naive CD4+ T cells sorted from blood. Subset: CD45RA+ positively selected. The CDR3 nucleotides read TGTGCCAGTAGTATTAGGAAACTAGCGGGCAGCTCCTACAATGAGCAGTTCTTC. Its protein is CASSIRKLAGSSYNEQFF.